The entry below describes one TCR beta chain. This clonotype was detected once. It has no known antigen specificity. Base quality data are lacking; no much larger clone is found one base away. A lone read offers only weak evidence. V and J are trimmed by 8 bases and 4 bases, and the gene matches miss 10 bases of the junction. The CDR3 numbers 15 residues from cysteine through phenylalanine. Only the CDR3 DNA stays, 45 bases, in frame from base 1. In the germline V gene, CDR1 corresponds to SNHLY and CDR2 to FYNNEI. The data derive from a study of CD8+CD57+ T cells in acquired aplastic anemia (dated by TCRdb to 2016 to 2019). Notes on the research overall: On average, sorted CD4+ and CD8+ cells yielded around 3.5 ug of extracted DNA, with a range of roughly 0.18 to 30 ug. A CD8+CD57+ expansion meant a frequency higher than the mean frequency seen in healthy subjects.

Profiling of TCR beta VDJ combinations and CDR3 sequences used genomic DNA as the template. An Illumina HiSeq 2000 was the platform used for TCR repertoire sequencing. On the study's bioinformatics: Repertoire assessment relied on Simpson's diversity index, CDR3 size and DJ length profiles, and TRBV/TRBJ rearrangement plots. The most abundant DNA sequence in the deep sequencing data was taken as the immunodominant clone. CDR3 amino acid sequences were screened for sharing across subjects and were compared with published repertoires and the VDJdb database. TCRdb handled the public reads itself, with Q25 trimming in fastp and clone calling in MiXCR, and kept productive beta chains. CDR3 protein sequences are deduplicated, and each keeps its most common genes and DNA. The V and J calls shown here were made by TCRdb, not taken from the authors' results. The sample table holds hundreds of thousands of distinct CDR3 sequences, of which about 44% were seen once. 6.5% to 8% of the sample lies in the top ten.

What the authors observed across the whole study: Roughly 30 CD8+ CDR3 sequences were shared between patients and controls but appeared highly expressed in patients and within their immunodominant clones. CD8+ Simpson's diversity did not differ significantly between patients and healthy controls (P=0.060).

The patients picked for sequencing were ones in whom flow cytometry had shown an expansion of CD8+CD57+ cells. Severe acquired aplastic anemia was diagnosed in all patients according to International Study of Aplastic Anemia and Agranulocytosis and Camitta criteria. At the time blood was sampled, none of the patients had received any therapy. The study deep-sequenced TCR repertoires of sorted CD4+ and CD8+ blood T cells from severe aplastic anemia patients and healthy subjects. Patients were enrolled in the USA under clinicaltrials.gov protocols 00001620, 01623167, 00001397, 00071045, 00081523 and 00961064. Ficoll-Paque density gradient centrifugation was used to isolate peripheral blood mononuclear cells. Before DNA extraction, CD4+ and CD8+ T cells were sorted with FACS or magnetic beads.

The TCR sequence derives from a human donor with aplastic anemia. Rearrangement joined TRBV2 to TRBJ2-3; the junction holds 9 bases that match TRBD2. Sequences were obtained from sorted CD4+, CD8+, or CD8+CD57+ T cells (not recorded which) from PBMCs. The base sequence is TGTGCCAGCTTGGCTGCTAGCGGGGTGGCAGATACGCAGTATTTT. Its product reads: CASLAASGVADTQYF.